These T cell receptor beta chains were read from a single sample in a study of blood T cell repertoires in COVID-19. Some clones are missing from TCRdb's copy, which holds only in-frame ones; the method was immunoSEQ multiplex PCR. The sample records about 68,000 clones, around 90% being singletons. Sequencing was performed on peripheral blood. The receptors shown here come from a human donor in a cohort sampled during active COVID-19. Both conserved end residues are trimmed from each CDR3. The order of the fields is V gene, CDR3 protein.

V gene: TRBV2
CDR3 protein: ASSGDTEAF

V gene: TRBV27
CDR3 protein: ASSYTTMGFLH

V gene: TRBV7-3
CDR3 protein: ASSWTGNTGELF

V gene: TRBV6-5
CDR3 protein: ASSSVPPGGLYEQY

V gene: TRBV29-1
CDR3 protein: SVGDGDGYGYT

V gene: TRBV10-3
CDR3 protein: AISRSDRGRNSPLH

V gene: TRBV28
CDR3 protein: ASSTPAAGGRTEAF

V gene: TRBV24-1
CDR3 protein: ATSDVADQETQY

V gene: TRBV19
CDR3 protein: ASRDRGYEQY

V gene: TRBV5-5
CDR3 protein: ASSLDRVNQPQH

V gene: TRBV9
CDR3 protein: ASSPPYEQF

V gene: TRBV13
CDR3 protein: ASSLWDRGHGYT

V gene: TRBV5-1
CDR3 protein: ASSLGVVGGDQPQH

V gene: TRBV5-4
CDR3 protein: ASSIPVGSSYEQY

V gene: TRBV19
CDR3 protein: ASSIPRGGTDTQY

V gene: TRBV9
CDR3 protein: ASSGWADWNTDTQY

V gene: TRBV4-3
CDR3 protein: ASSQDRTVRYGYT

V gene: TRBV10-3
CDR3 protein: AISEPSRVRETQY

V gene: TRBV5-4
CDR3 protein: ASSSGSGMSSYNSPLH

V gene: TRBV7-9
CDR3 protein: ASSPTENGNTIY

V gene: TRBV6-1
CDR3 protein: ASSEAEWSSYEQY

V gene: TRBV5-4
CDR3 protein: ASSLDGFYEQY

V gene: TRBV7-2
CDR3 protein: ASTLDRGHEQF

V gene: TRBV6-5
CDR3 protein: ASNLDRNYGYT